This TCR beta chain was sequenced during a study of post-analysis software for immune sequencing data (dated by TCRdb to the mid-2010s). Regarding the complete study: Recorded disease courses included relapsing-remitting, secondary progressive and progressive-relapsing multiple sclerosis, with some patients lacking subtype annotation. The patient repertoires were compared against approximately twelve previously published healthy control repertoires obtained from donors aged 6 to 25 years. A subset of samples was prepared in parallel using single-end sample barcoding, then pooled and co-amplified after Illumina adapter ligation.

To demonstrate the VDJtools post-analysis software, TCR beta repertoires were profiled from the peripheral blood of 10 to 15 young patients with multiple sclerosis. The multiple sclerosis patients were children and adolescents ranging in age from roughly 6 to 16 years. The library was made by PCR. Sequencing relied on an Illumina HiSeq 2500. To reduce PCR and sequencing biases, unique molecular identifiers were built into the TCR beta cDNA libraries. Per 1 to 10 million input T cells, roughly 500,000 cDNA molecules were obtained, such that each molecule approximated one T cell. The same protocol used for the earlier healthy control dataset was applied to prepare and sequence the patient libraries. Within a given batch, samples were prepared together, multiplexed and sequenced on the same HiSeq lane. Regarding the original processing steps: Raw barcoded reads were processed with MIGEC, discarding single-read molecular identifier groups before consensus assembly and CDR3 extraction. VDJtools was used for post-analysis of the clonotype tables, and diversity was normalized by down-sampling every dataset to the size of the smallest sample. In repertoire overlap clustering, CDR3 amino acid sequences, but not nucleotide sequences, were matched to correct batch-related cross-sample contamination. TCRdb trimmed the raw reads at Q25, called clones with MiXCR and kept productive beta chains. When rows share a CDR3 protein, they turn into one entry using the most common DNA and genes. TCRdb's processing, not the authors', yielded these V and J calls. The sample data list 650,000 to 850,000 distinct CDR3 sequences, and approximately 50% of these were observed just once. Together, the top ten hold 4% to 5.5% of the sample.

On this clonotype: What antigen it recognizes has not been identified. There are no base qualities to consult, and no much larger clone falls within one base.

The CDR1 and CDR2 encoded by the germline V gene are SGHVS and FNYEAQ. For this chain, trimming is 3 bases at the V end and 5 bases at the J end, and the number of junction bases without a gene match is 4. The CDR3 measures 13 amino acids from cysteine to phenylalanine. Only the CDR3 region is kept as DNA, spanning 39 bases read in frame from base 1. Results and caveats for the whole study, not just this receptor: The control group was slightly older than the multiple sclerosis patient group. Multiple sclerosis patients had significantly lower normalized Chao1 diversity than controls, a result that suggests substantial peripheral T-cell clonal expansion. Four or five TRBV segments, including TRBV5-6, TRBV5-1 and TRBV20-1, were significantly more frequent in patients than controls. Strong co-clustering of samples prepared in the same batch was shown by direct clustering with F measure, prompting a batch-effect correction.

The specimen sequenced was blood. The sequence is built from TRBV7-6 and TRBJ2-7; TRBD2 lines up with 7 middle nucleotides. The origin of this receptor is a girl aged 10-17 years with multiple sclerosis. CDR3 protein: CASSLGGLHEQYF. The nucleotides read TGTGCCAGCAGCTTGGGAGGGCTCCACGAGCAGTACTTC.